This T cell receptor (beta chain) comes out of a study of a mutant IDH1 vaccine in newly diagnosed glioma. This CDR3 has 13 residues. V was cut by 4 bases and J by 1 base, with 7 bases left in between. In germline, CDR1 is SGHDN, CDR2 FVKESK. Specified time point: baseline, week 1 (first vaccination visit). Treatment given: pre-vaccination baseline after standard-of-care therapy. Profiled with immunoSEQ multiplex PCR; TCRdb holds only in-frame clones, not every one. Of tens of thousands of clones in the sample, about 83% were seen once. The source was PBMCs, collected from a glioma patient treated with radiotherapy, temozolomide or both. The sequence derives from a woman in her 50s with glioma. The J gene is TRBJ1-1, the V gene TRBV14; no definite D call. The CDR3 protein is CASSRHPNTEAFF. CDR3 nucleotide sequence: TGTGCCAGCAGCCGACACCCGAACACTGAAGCTTTCTTT.